This T cell receptor (beta chain) was retrieved from a study of shared clonotypes between healthy human individuals. Only in-frame clones appear in the TCRdb table, and some are missing; sequencing was by immunoSEQ multiplex PCR. The sample has almost 750,000 clones, about two thirds seen once. The germline CDR1 and CDR2 sequences are MDHEN and SYDVKM. This CDR3 is built from 11 residues. The germline V and J ends were trimmed by 7 bases and 1 base, with 4 bases remaining between them. The sequence came from a young woman in good health. Sequenced material: memory CD4+ T cells sorted from blood. Stated subset: CD45RA-negative fraction. V is TRBV28 and J is TRBJ2-5; no clear D. CDR3 coding DNA: TGTGCCAGCAATGTCCAAGAGACCCAGTACTTC. Its translation: CASNVQETQYF.